Each of the 2 T cell receptor beta chains below was sequenced from the same sample in a study of regulatory T cells in long-lasting Graves disease (dated by TCRdb to the early 2020s). Receptor amplification or capture employed multiplex PCR. This sample was sequenced with an Illumina HiSeq 4000. iRepertoire HTBI primers and Arm-PCR amplification of CDR3 regions were used to construct TCR beta libraries. The public reads were reanalyzed by TCRdb: fastp trimming at Q25, MiXCR alignment, in-frame beta chains only. For every CDR3 protein sequence, its rows merge into one entry that carries the most common genes and DNA. The table for this sample lists about 400,000 distinct CDR3 sequences; about a fifth of them were counted only once. Under 25% of the sample comes from the top ten. The time point label on this specimen signifies: persistent/refractory GD, antithyroid drugs over 5 years with positive TRAb. RNA was extracted from PBMCs in TRIzol for both TCR sequencing and RNA sequencing.

Sequencing used peripheral blood mononuclear cells (PBMCs), obtained when the disease was refractory, from a patient treated with antithyroid drugs. These TCRs come from a female donor with Graves disease.

This clonotype was seen only a few times. J is TRBJ1-4 and V is TRBV27; possibly TRBD1 for D (5 bases). The V end was cut by 8 bases, the J end by 8 bases, with 15 bases between. CDR3 length equals 13 residues. From germline, CDR1 is MNHEY and CDR2 SMNVEV (reference sequence). CDR3 sequence: CASGGRCHEKLFF. The CDR3 DNA reads TGTGCCAGCGGGGGAAGGTGTCACGAAAAACTGTTTTTT.

The V call is TRBV12-3 or TRBV12-4, the J call TRBJ2-4, with a weak D call TRBD2 (5 bases). Trimming cost V 4 bases and J 9 bases, with 7 bases left between them. The CDR3 consists of 11 residues. CDR3 sequence (DNA): TGTGCCAGCAGTTCCGCGGGCATTCAGTACTTC. Its translation is CASSSAGIQYF.